What follows are 21 T cell receptor beta chains derived from one specimen sequenced in a study of blood T cell repertoires in COVID-19. The repertoire was sequenced with immunoSEQ multiplex PCR; TCRdb's copy has only in-frame clones and lacks some. The sample records about 50,000 clones, 88% being singletons. Specimen: peripheral blood. The source of these receptors is a man aged 45-65 years with active COVID-19.

The V call is TRBV19, the J call TRBJ1-1; tentative D call: TRBD1 (6 bases). The germline CDR1 and CDR2 sequences are LNHDA and SQIVND (reference sequence). The CDR3 totals 16 residues. The V and J ends lost 6 bases and 0 bases respectively, with 17 bases between them. CDR3 nucleotide sequence: TGTGCCAGTAGCCTACTCTCTGGACAGCTGAACACTGAAGCTTTCTTT. Its protein product is CASSLLSGQLNTEAFF.

The rearrangement joins TRBV5-4 to TRBJ2-3, with 7 positions matching TRBD1. The V gene's germline CDR1 is SGHNT and CDR2 YYREEE (reference sequence). J lost 2 bases, V lost 7 bases, and 10 bases had no gene match. CDR3 length: 15 amino acids. The CDR3 region has the DNA TGTGCCAGCTCTCAAGGACAGGCGGTCACAGATACGCAGTATTTT. Translation gives CASSQGQAVTDTQYF.

The chain uses TRBV11-2 and TRBJ1-1, with D maybe TRBD1 (6 bases). The CDR3 loop spans 14 amino acids. Trimming cost V 1 base and J 5 bases, with 11 bases left between them. The germline V gene encodes CDR1 SGHAT and CDR2 FQNNGV. The CDR3 is CASSLVRGGTEAFF. For the CDR3, the DNA is TGTGCCAGCAGCTTAGTCAGGGGTGGTACTGAAGCTTTCTTT. The full variable domain, completed using reference TRBV11-2 and TRBJ1-1, is EAGVAQSPRYKIIEKRQSVAFWCNPISGHATLYWYQQILGQGPKLLIQFQNNGVVDDSQLPKDRFSAERLKGVDSTLKIQPAKLEDSAVYLCASSLVRGGTEAFFGQGTRLTVV.

V usage is TRBV10-2 and J usage is TRBJ2-1, with TRBD1 matching 8 bases. CDR3 length: 19 amino acids. V trimming: 0 bases; J trimming: 6 bases; junction bases outside the gene matches: 16. The germline CDR1 and CDR2 sequences are WSHSY and SAAADI. The DNA for the CDR3 is TGCGCCAGCAGTGAGTCGAGGACCAACACAGGGGGAAAGGGCAATGAGCAGTTCTTC. Translation: CASSESRTNTGGKGNEQFF.

This rearrangement joins TRBV5-1 to TRBJ2-2, with 12 nucleotides matching TRBD2. Germline V gives CDR1 SGHRS, CDR2 YFSETQ. V lost 4 bases and J lost 4; bases outside the gene matches: 5. The CDR3 extends over 16 amino acids. The CDR3, as DNA: TGCGCCAGCAGCCTCGGACTAGCGGGGCTCACCGGGGAGCTGTTTTTT. Translating gives CASSLGLAGLTGELFF. Combining the CDR3 with reference TRBV5-1 and TRBJ2-2 gives the whole variable domain KAGVTQTPRYLIKTRGQQVTLSCSPISGHRSVSWYQQTPGQGLQFLFEYFSETQRNKGNFPGRFSGRQFSNSRSEMNVSTLELGDSALYLCASSLGLAGLTGELFFGEGSRLTVL.

The chain recombines TRBV2 with TRBJ2-3, with 9 nucleotides matching TRBD2. With 4 bases clipped from V and 4 bases from J, the junction kept 9 bases outside the gene matches. From germline, CDR1 is SNHLY and CDR2 FYNNEI. The CDR3 length is 16 residues. CDR3 sequence (DNA): TGTGCCAGCAGTGCTGTAGCGGGAGCGTCCGCAGATACGCAGTATTTT. It codes for CASSAVAGASADTQYF.

The sample holds a few counts of this clone. The rearrangement uses TRBV12-3 or TRBV12-4 and TRBJ1-2; D not resolved. V lost 3 bases, J lost 6 bases, and 11 bases lay in between. CDR3 length equals 13 residues. The CDR3 DNA reads TGTGCCAGCAGTTTTGAACTTCGGGATGGCTACACCTTC. Residues: CASSFELRDGYTF.

J is TRBJ2-3 and V is TRBV5-4; tentative D call: TRBD2 (5 bases). V was pared by 4 bases and J by 2 bases, with 11 bases between. Per the germline V gene, CDR1 is SGHNT and CDR2 is YYREEE (reference sequence). This CDR3 has 14 residues. The chain's CDR3 is CASSVDSYTDTQYF. The CDR3 DNA is TGTGCCAGCAGCGTGGACTCATACACAGATACGCAGTATTTT.

J is TRBJ1-2 and V is TRBV27; the D gene is possibly TRBD1 (6 bases). Germline loops: CDR1 MNHEY, CDR2 SMNVEV (reference sequence). The CDR3 has 16 amino acids. Trimming cost V 6 bases and J 6 bases, with 23 bases left between them. The chain's CDR3 is CASRQGPPTVFDGYTF. The CDR3 region has the DNA TGTGCCAGCAGGCAGGGGCCGCCGACCGTGTTCGATGGCTACACCTTC.

A single count supports this clone. The V call is TRBV2, the J call TRBJ2-1; TRBD2 is a possible D gene (5 bases). The CDR3 spans 18 residues. The V end lost 4 bases, the J end lost 3 bases, and 22 bases lay between the germline ends. The germline gives CDR1 SNHLY, CDR2 FYNNEI. The CDR3 spells CASSAARSGPPLYNEQFF. The CDR3 nucleotides are TGTGCCAGCAGTGCGGCGAGGAGCGGCCCCCCCCTCTACAATGAGCAGTTCTTC. Full variable domain (remainder filled in from reference TRBV2 and TRBJ2-1): EPEVTQTPSHQVTQMGQEVILRCVPISNHLYFYWYRQILGQKVEFLVSFYNNEISEKSEIFDDQFSVERPDGSNFTLKIRSTKLEDSAMYFCASSAARSGPPLYNEQFFGPGTRLTVL.

The gene calls are TRBV5-6 and TRBJ2-7, with D hard to call. The V gene lost 4 bases and the J gene lost 0 bases, with 11 bases spanning the gap. Germline-derived CDR1 and CDR2 are SGHDT and YYEEEE. This CDR3 has 14 amino acids. The CDR3 nucleotides are TGTGCCAGCAGCCCGACTTCGTTCTCCTACGAGCAGTACTTC. Translated, it gives CASSPTSFSYEQYF. The variable domain in full, completed from reference TRBV5-6 and TRBJ2-7, reads DAGVTQSPTHLIKTRGQQVTLRCSPKSGHDTVSWYQQALGQGPQFIFQYYEEEERQRGNFPDRFSGHQFPNYSSELNVNALLLGDSALYLCASSPTSFSYEQYFGPGTRLTVT.

The chain recombines TRBV7-2 with TRBJ2-1; TRBD1 aligns across 8 bases. This CDR3 spans 15 amino acids. The germline gives CDR1 SGHTA, CDR2 FQGNSA. Unmatched junction bases numbered 9, after V lost 5 bases and J lost 6 bases. The CDR3 loop reads CASSTRTGLSNEQFF. The CDR3 DNA follows: TGTGCCAGCAGCACCCGGACAGGGCTTTCCAATGAGCAGTTCTTC.

V and J are TRBV5-8 and TRBJ2-1; 11 bases align to TRBD1. With V trimmed by 4 bases and J by 8 bases, 8 bases remained unmatched. The CDR3 spans 15 residues. Germline V CDR1 and CDR2: SGHTS, YDEGEE. The CDR3 sequence is CASSPRTGGSDEQFF. The CDR3, as DNA: TGTGCCAGCAGCCCGCGGACAGGGGGCTCCGATGAGCAGTTCTTC. The complete variable domain, with remaining parts taken from reference TRBV5-8 and TRBJ2-1, reads EAGVTQSPTHLIKTRGQQATLRCSPISGHTSVYWYQQALGLGLQFLLWYDEGEERNRGNFPPRFSGRQFPNYSSELNVNALELEDSALYLCASSPRTGGSDEQFFGPGTRLTVL.

This chain connects TRBV19 to TRBJ1-1, with D unclear. Germline CDR1 LNHDA, CDR2 SQIVND (reference sequence). The CDR3 consists of 13 residues. Deletions cut 3 bases from V and 4 bases from J, with 9 bases between. This chain's CDR3 is CASSMRSTTEAFF. The CDR3 region has the DNA TGTGCCAGTAGTATGAGGTCTACCACTGAAGCTTTCTTT.

The chain has TRBV27 and TRBJ2-1; 9 bases line up with TRBD2. CDR3 length: 13 amino acids. Germline lookup yields CDR1 MNHEY and CDR2 SMNVEV (reference sequence). The CDR3 protein is CVAGGPNSGEQFF. CDR3 sequence (DNA): TGTGTTGCGGGGGGGCCTAATAGTGGTGAGCAGTTCTTC.

This sequence joins TRBV19 and TRBJ2-3, with 8 bases lining up with TRBD2. J gave up 2 bases and V 4 bases, and 5 bases lay outside the gene matches. The CDR3 spans 15 residues. Looked up from germline, CDR1 is LNHDA and CDR2 is SQIVND (reference sequence). Here the CDR3 DNA reads TGTGCCAGTAGTACTAGCGGGTGGTACACAGATACGCAGTATTTT. Protein product: CASSTSGWYTDTQYF.

The rearrangement links TRBV6-5 to TRBJ1-1; D might be TRBD1 (6 bases). Germline V gene sequence: CDR1 MNHEY, CDR2 SVGAGI. Trimming cost V 6 bases and J 1 base, with 9 bases left between them. There are 13 residues in the CDR3. The CDR3 coding sequence is TGTGCCAGCAGCGCGGACAGGAACACTGAAGCTTTCTTT. It codes for CASSADRNTEAFF.

The gene calls are TRBV9 and TRBJ2-7; 9 nucleotides align to TRBD2. Germline CDR1 and CDR2: SGDLS and YYNGEE. This CDR3 spans 15 amino acids. V trimming: 1 base; J trimming: 1 base; junction bases outside the gene matches: 3. The CDR3 reads CASSVTAGGSYEQYF. The CDR3 coding sequence is TGTGCCAGCAGCGTAACGGCGGGAGGGTCCTACGAGCAGTACTTC.

The J gene is TRBJ2-5, the V gene TRBV7-3, with 7 bases matching TRBD2. Germline V CDR1 and CDR2: SGHTA, FQGTGA. J lost 0 bases, V lost 1 base, and 2 bases had no gene match. The CDR3 spans 15 residues. The CDR3 DNA reads TGTGCCAGCAGCTTAAGAGCGGGACACCAAGAGACCCAGTACTTC. Protein: CASSLRAGHQETQYF.

The chain carries TRBV6-5 and TRBJ2-1; 12 bases fit TRBD1. Germline trimming cut 6 bases from V and 9 bases from J; bases unmatched to any gene: 6. This CDR3 contains 14 residues. Germline values: CDR1 MNHEY, CDR2 SVGAGI. The CDR3, as DNA: TGTGCCAGCAGGATCGGGGACAGGGGGCTTGAGCAGTTCTTC. This encodes CASRIGDRGLEQFF.

The chain has TRBV27 and TRBJ2-7; 9 bases align to TRBD2. V gave up 9 bases and J gave up 7 bases; unmatched junction bases: 7. The germline V gene encodes CDR1 MNHEY and CDR2 SMNVEV (reference sequence). The CDR3 sequence is 12 residues long. The CDR3 is CASCGLAREQYF. The CDR3 DNA reads TGTGCCAGTTGTGGACTAGCGCGGGAGCAGTACTTC.